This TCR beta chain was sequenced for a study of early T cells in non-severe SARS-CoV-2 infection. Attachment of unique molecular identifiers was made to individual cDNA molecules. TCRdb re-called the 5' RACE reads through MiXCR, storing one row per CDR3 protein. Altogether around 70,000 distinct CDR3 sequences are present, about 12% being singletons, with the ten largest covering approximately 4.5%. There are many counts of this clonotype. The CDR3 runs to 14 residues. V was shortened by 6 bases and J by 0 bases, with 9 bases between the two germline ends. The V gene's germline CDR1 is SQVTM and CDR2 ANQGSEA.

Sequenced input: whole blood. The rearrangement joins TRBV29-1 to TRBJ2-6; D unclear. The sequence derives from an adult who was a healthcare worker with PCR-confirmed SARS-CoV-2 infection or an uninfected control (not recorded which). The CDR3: CSVRLGSGANVLTF. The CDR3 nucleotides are TGCAGCGTCCGACTGGGCTCTGGGGCCAACGTCCTGACTTTC.